The text below deals with one T cell receptor (beta chain). This clone was found a few times. Its antigen is not yet known. No quality values exist for individual bases; no much larger clone is one base distant. All of the isolated RNA was reverse transcribed with the High Capacity cDNA Reverse Transcription Kit, so expressed TCRB transcripts were sequenced. Naive, central memory and regulatory T cell samples underwent deep immunoSEQ sequencing, averaging around 4 million total reads per sample. Sorted cells were lysed in RLT buffer, and RNA was extracted using DNase-treated RNeasy Micro or Mini kits according to cell number. To prevent cross-contamination, each cell subset was processed individually, whereas patient and healthy donor samples were processed jointly. Using the immunoSEQ multiplex PCR, TCRB sequences were amplified from cDNA into 87-bp fragments spanning the CDR3 region. The amplicons were sequenced using the Illumina HiSeq platform. Per the authors' processing: Synthetic template baselines were used to correct PCR bias computationally, reads within Hamming distance 2 were collapsed together, and singletons that could not be merged were discarded. Reads were aligned against IMGT to assign V, D and J genes, CDR3 length and insertions or deletions at six rearrangement sites. Clonotype counts were normalized to sorted cell number within each subset before computing true diversity and Gini coefficients with the tcR R package. The overlap coefficient, calculated on TCRB nucleotide sequences, was used to measure repertoire sharing. Out-of-frame TCRB sequences from naive cells were analyzed to stand in for the pre-selection repertoire. Sourced from immuneACCESS, this table was stored by TCRdb with only in-frame sequences that have V and J called. A share of the clones is absent; for the studies checked, an unresolved V gene accounts for under half, and the remainder has no known explanation. The V and J calls and clone size are taken from that table; D and trimming were inferred from the DNA. This sample gives about 470,000 clones in total; 30% of them show up just once. In total, the top ten clones hold around 0.065% of the sample.

The data originate from a study of beta chain features in type 1 diabetes (dated 2018 in TCRdb). Notes on the research overall: No differences in mean age, gender distribution, total cell number or subset yield were found between patients and healthy donors. A total of roughly 98,000,000 sorted cells were examined across all samples, and a strong correlation was observed between cell number per subset and RNA yield. In the study, recently diagnosed type 1 diabetes patients and matched healthy donors were compared on the TCRB repertoires of their sorted circulating CD4+ T cell subsets. Regulatory and stem cell-like memory subsets were obtained from only 8 patients and roughly eight healthy donors, while naive and central memory subsets were obtained from all 28 donors. Study-wide findings and limitations: Type 1 diabetes patients showed a moderate but significant shortening of TCRB CDR3 length in all four CD4+ subsets. Naive, central memory and regulatory TCRB repertoires appeared to be more similar among patients than among healthy donors. Fewer insertions and more nucleotide deletions at VDJ recombination sites were observed in patients with type 1 diabetes, implying thymic rearrangement abnormalities. Because the HLA sub-analyses included only small numbers of individuals, any influence of HLA type on TCRB rearrangement was left unresolved. Sequencing cDNA rather than genomic DNA could over-represent highly expressing activated cells, although activation and CD3 levels did not differ between groups. Shorter templates might be favored by PCR, yet because patient and control samples were amplified and corrected together, any such skew would affect both groups equally.

The CDR3 measures 13 amino acids from cysteine to phenylalanine. Only the CDR3 region is kept as DNA, spanning 39 bases read in frame from base 1. CDR1 and CDR2 (MDHEN, SYDVKM) derive from the germline V gene. The trim is 6 bases for V and 7 bases for J, with a gap of 13 bases between the germline ends. From each donor, a single peripheral blood sample of 95 to 150 mL on average was drawn into heparinised tubes. Using a panel that included CD45RO, CCR7, CD25, CD127, CD95 and CD27, naive, central memory, regulatory and stem cell-like memory CD4+ T cells were sorted on a BD FACSAria II. A purity above 95% was achieved for all sorted populations. PBMCs were separated immediately by Lymphoprep density gradient centrifugation and were stained directly, without being cultured. So that batch effects would be minimized, each experiment stained and sorted samples in pairs, pairing one healthy donor with one patient.

The source material was naive CD4+ T cells from blood. The meaning of the sample's cell subset or site label: true naive CD4+ T cells. The TCR originated in a man aged 18 to 35 in good health. This chain is built from TRBV28 and TRBJ2-1; TRBD2 could be the D gene, as 5 bases match. This receptor has the CDR3 CASSRTTRNEQFF. The DNA reads TGTGCCAGCAGCCGCACCACTAGGAATGAGCAGTTCTTC.